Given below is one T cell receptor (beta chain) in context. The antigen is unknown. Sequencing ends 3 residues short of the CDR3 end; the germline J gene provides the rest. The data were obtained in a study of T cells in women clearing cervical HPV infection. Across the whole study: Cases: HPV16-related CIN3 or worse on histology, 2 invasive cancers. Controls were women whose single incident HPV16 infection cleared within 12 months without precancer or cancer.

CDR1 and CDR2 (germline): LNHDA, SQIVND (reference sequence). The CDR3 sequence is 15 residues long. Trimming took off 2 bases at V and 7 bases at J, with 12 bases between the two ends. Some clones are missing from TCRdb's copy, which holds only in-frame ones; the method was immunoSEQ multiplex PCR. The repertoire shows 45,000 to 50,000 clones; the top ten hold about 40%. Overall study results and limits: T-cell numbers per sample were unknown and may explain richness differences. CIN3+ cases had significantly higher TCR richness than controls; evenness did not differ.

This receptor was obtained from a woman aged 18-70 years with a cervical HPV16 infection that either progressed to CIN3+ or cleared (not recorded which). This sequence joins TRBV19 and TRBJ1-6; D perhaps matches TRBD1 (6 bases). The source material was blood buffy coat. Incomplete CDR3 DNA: TGTGCCAGTAGTATACTGGCAGGGGCGAATTCACCC. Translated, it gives CASSILAGANSP. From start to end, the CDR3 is CASSILAGANSPLHF. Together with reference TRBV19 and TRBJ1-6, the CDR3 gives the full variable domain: DGGITQSPKYLFRKEGQNVTLSCEQNLNHDAMYWYRQDPGQGLRLIYYSQIVNDFQKGDIAEGYSVSREKKESFPLTVTSAQKNPTAFYLCASSILAGANSPLHFGNGTRLTVT.